This T cell receptor beta chain was identified in a study of technical replicates of blood from several donors. Profiling relied on immunoSEQ multiplex PCR, and the TCRdb table lists in-frame clones only, not all of them. The data show about 82,000 clones, approximately 90% seen once. Germline-derived CDR1 and CDR2 are SGHTA and FQGNSA. CDR3 size: 14 residues. V shed 5 bases, J shed 7 bases, and the junction held 5 bases outside the gene matches. The rearrangement joins TRBV7-2 to TRBJ1-5, with TRBD1 matching over 10 bases. Sequencing was performed on T cells isolated from PBMCs. This clonotype originated in a human donor in good health. As DNA, the CDR3 is TGTGCCAGCAGCCAGGACAGGGGGGAGCAGCCCCAGCATTTT. Encoded protein: CASSQDRGEQPQHF.